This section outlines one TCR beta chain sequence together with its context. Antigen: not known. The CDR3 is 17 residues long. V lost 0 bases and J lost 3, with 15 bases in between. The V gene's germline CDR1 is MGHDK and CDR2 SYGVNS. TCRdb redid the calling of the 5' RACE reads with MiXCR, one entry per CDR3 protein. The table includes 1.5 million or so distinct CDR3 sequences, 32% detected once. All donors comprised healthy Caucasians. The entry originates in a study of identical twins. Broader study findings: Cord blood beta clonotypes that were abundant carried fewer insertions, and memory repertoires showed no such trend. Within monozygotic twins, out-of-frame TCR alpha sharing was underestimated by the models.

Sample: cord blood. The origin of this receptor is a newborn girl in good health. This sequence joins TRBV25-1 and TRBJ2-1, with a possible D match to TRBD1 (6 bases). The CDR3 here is CASSEYRVRGSYNEQFF. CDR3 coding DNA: TGTGCCAGCAGTGAATATAGGGTTAGGGGGAGCTACAATGAGCAGTTCTTC.